The clone carrying this TCR beta chain was counted ten times or more. Its antigen is as yet unknown. This sample was included in a study of T-cell memory formation after mild COVID-19. The wider study: TCR clustering was largely donor specific.

Study-level findings and limits: CD4/CD8 balance characterized clones contracting day 15 to 85, and CD4+ skew characterized later expanders.

5'RACE primed from the constant segment yielded TCR alpha and TCR beta cDNA libraries bearing sample barcodes and UMIs. TCRdb itself ran the 5' RACE reads through MiXCR, one entry per CDR3 protein. This sample has roughly 400,000 distinct CDR3 sequences, with 15% to 20% found just once. Per germline, CDR1 ENHRY and CDR2 SYGVKD. V dropped 2 bases and J dropped 4 bases, with 13 bases sitting between them. The CDR3 covers 15 residues. The rearrangement joins TRBV10-3 to TRBJ2-3; D gene unclear. This TCR derives from a man younger than 30 who had mild COVID-19 (a few samples of this study predate the infection). Cell type and time point are not known. The sequenced sample was PBMCs or a T cell subset sorted from them (not recorded which). The CDR3 region has the DNA TGTGCCATCAGTGAGCAAACCCGAGGCGCAGATACGCAGTATTTT. This codes for CAISEQTRGADTQYF.